This T cell receptor (beta chain) was profiled in a study of early T cells in non-severe SARS-CoV-2 infection (dated by TCRdb to about 2021). Study-level background: Because TCR sequencing relied on bulk RNA taken from unsorted whole blood, pairing of alpha and beta chains was not possible.

Paper-wide results and their limitations: Matching against VDJdb was skewed toward anti-spike CD8 responses, likely underestimated virus-specific expansions, and missed private and CD4 specificities.

The study was a case-control design nested within a healthcare worker cohort in London, UK, with weekly nasopharyngeal swab PCR tests and blood sampling. Healthcare workers were recruited during the week of the UK lockdown, between 23 and 31 March 2020, and followed weekly for up to 16 weeks. Library preparation employed 5' RACE. For sequencing, a NextSeq 500 was employed. To correct for sequencing error and PCR bias, the TCR library protocol tagged individual cDNA molecules with unique molecular identifiers. TCR alpha and beta chains were both sequenced, and the abundances of alpha and beta sequences in each sample were closely correlated with each other. Concerning the study's data processing: Decombinator V4 was used to perform V gene, J gene and CDR3 annotation of TCR sequences. TCRs were defined as expanded if a significant change between any two time points was detected under a Poisson model with p below 0.0001. TCR abundances were normalised to the total number of TCRs sequenced in each sample and reported as counts per million. TRAV1-2 paired with TRAJ12, TRAJ20 or TRAJ33 defined MAIT TCRs, while TRAV10 paired with TRAJ18 defined iNKT TCRs. A search of VDJdb, accessed on 1 November 2021, was run for TCRs annotated to CMV, EBV and SARS-CoV-2, with TCRs annotated for multiple antigens excluded. In-frame beta chains were kept once TCRdb had trimmed the public reads at Q25 with fastp and called clones with MiXCR. Under each unique CDR3 protein, matching rows form one entry showing the most common genes and DNA. The authors' filters were not applied to this entry. The sample table lists about 64,000 distinct CDR3 sequences, 10% to 15% of them with a count of one. Over 1.1% of the sample is held by the ten biggest clonotypes.

The CDR3 goes from the cysteine to the phenylalanine over 12 residues. The DNA shown is the 36-base CDR3, in frame from base 1. The germline V gene (reference sequence) specifies LNHNV as CDR1 and YYDKDF as CDR2. V is clipped by 1 base and J by 6 bases, and the sequence between their germline boundaries is 3 bases long. The table lists this clonotype with a few counts. Its target antigen remains unknown. The sample holds no much larger clone one base away, and base qualities are not on file. The sample consisted of whole blood, taken at baseline. The origin of this receptor is an adult who was a healthcare worker with PCR-confirmed SARS-CoV-2 infection or an uninfected control (not recorded which). The chain is assembled from TRBV15 and TRBJ2-2, with no confident D gene call. The CDR3 region reads CATSRVAGELFF. The nucleotide sequence is TGTGCCACCAGCAGAGTGGCCGGGGAGCTGTTTTTT.